The 25 T cell receptor beta chains reported below all come from one sample, sequenced in a study of CXCR3-negative and CXCR3-positive naive CD8 T cells (dated by TCRdb to about 2019). TCRdb lists the instrument as NextSeq 550. The Human TCR Profiling Kit (MiLaboratory) was used to prepare UMI-labeled 5' RACE TRB cDNA libraries. TCRdb reprocessed the public reads and reports one entry per CDR3 protein sequence, without DNA. The sample has over 70,000 distinct CDR3 sequences on record. The ten top clones hold 1.5% to 2% of the sample. Source material: naive CXCR3- CD8+ T cells from blood. The intended sense of this specimen's cell subset or site label: CD45RO-CCR7+CD27+CD95- naive CD8+ T cells lacking CXCR3 (TNR3-). The receptors come from a human donor in good health. Some clones in this sample may be carry-over from other donors' samples.

The CDR3 is CASTPALSGEQFF. V usage is TRBV6-2 or TRBV6-3 and J usage is TRBJ2-1; TCRdb names TRBD1, which stays unverified in the absence of DNA. Per the germline V gene, CDR1 is MNHEY and CDR2 is SVGEGT. The CDR3 is made up of 13 amino acids.

This chain connects TRBV6-2 or TRBV6-3 to TRBJ2-5. Germline V gene lookup returns CDR1 MNHEY and CDR2 SVGEGT. The CDR3 is made up of 14 amino acids. The chain's CDR3 is CASSYGEIWETQYF.

V gene TRBV5-1 combines with J gene TRBJ2-5; TCRdb's D call, TRBD2, is unchecked because there is no DNA. The CDR3 runs 14 residues. Germline V gives CDR1 SGHRS, CDR2 YFSETQ. The CDR3 region is CASSQNWRRETQYF.

The rearrangement joins TRBV12-3 or TRBV12-4 to TRBJ2-5; absent DNA, TCRdb's TRBD2 call cannot be checked. This CDR3 has 14 amino acids. CDR3 protein: CASSPTSEDETQYF.

CDR3 amino acids: CASSLPRQGPAAQYF. The chain employs TRBV7-9 and TRBJ2-5. CDR3 length equals 15 residues. CDR1 SEHNR and CDR2 FQNEAQ come from the germline V gene (reference sequence).

The chain links TRBV7-9 to TRBJ1-1; lacking DNA, the TRBD1 call made by TCRdb goes unchecked. The CDR3 has 12 amino acids. The germline V gene has CDR1 SEHNR and CDR2 FQNEAQ (reference sequence). CDR3 amino acids: CASALGGTEAFF. The full variable domain, its missing parts supplied by reference TRBV7-9 and TRBJ1-1, is DTGVSQNPRHKITKRGQNVTFRCDPISEHNRLYWYRQTLGQGPEFLTYFQNEAQLEKSRLLSDRFSAERPKGSFSTLEIQRTEQGDSAMYLCASALGGTEAFFGQGTRLTVV.

This chain connects TRBV15 to TRBJ2-1; the D call of TRBD1 rests on TCRdb alone, since no DNA is present to check it. Germline CDR1 and CDR2: LNHNV and YYDKDF (reference sequence). The CDR3 covers 15 residues. This CDR3 reads CATSAGDRVSDEQFF.

The rearrangement joins TRBV28 to TRBJ1-1; TCRdb's assignment of TRBD1 cannot be checked, as there is no DNA. There are 16 residues in the CDR3. In germline, CDR1 is MDHEN, CDR2 SYDVKM. The CDR3 here is CASSGIYAGTTAEAFF.

V gene TRBV18 combines with J gene TRBJ2-7; TCRdb picks TRBD2, but there is no DNA to check that call. The CDR3 spans 14 residues. Germline CDR1 reads KGHSH; CDR2 reads LQKENI. The CDR3 spells CASSPEGPSYEQYF.

The CDR3 region is CASSVGGRADQPQHF. The rearrangement joins TRBV9 to TRBJ1-5. The CDR3 is 15 residues long. The germline CDR1 and CDR2 sequences are SGDLS and YYNGEE.

This chain connects TRBV3-1 to TRBJ2-7; with no DNA, the TCRdb D assignment of TRBD1 cannot be verified. The CDR3 spans 15 residues. The germline V gene has CDR1 LGHDT and CDR2 YNNKEL (reference sequence). CDR3: CASRSPSDPQDEQYF.

J is TRBJ2-3 and V is TRBV6-2 or TRBV6-3; the TRBD2 assignment by TCRdb is unverifiable without DNA. CDR1 and CDR2 (germline): MNHEY, SVGEGT. CDR3 length: 13 residues. The CDR3 region is CASSYRETDTQYF.

The gene calls are TRBV4-3 and TRBJ1-6; TCRdb outputs TRBD1, but without DNA this stays unchecked. The germline CDR1 and CDR2 sequences are LGHNA and YSLEER. This CDR3 comprises 16 residues. CDR3 in amino acids: CATSTLGAAYNSPLHF.

CDR3 loop: CASSLDGIGTYEQYF. The chain combines TRBV28 with TRBJ2-7; the D gene TCRdb calls, TRBD1, cannot be checked with no DNA. Germline assignment: CDR1 MDHEN and CDR2 SYDVKM. The CDR3 is 15 residues long.

The chain combines TRBV28 with TRBJ1-1; there is no DNA to check the TCRdb D call of TRBD1. This CDR3 has 15 residues. Germline V gene lookup returns CDR1 MDHEN and CDR2 SYDVKM. Here the CDR3 reads CASSPPGQGIPEAFF.

The genes are TRBV27 and TRBJ2-1; TCRdb's D call of TRBD2 is untestable without DNA. Per germline, CDR1 MNHEY and CDR2 SMNVEV (reference sequence). This CDR3 spans 13 amino acids. The CDR3 loop is CASKRGLANEQFF.

CDR3 sequence reads: CASSLGSAGKYF. V gene TRBV7-8 combines with J gene TRBJ2-7; the D call of TRBD1 rests on TCRdb alone, since no DNA is present to check it. The CDR3 has 12 amino acids. Germline CDR1 is SGHVS and CDR2 is FQNEAQ. The entire variable domain, with the rest obtained from reference TRBV7-8 and TRBJ2-7, is as follows: GAGVSQSPRYKVAKRGQDVALRCDPISGHVSLFWYQQALGQGPEFLTYFQNEAQLDKSGLPSDRFFAERPEGSVSTLKIQRTQQEDSAVYLCASSLGSAGKYFGPGTRLTVT.

This chain joins TRBV7-9 and TRBJ2-1; TCRdb outputs TRBD1, but without DNA this stays unchecked. CDR3 length: 15 residues. Germline V lookup: CDR1 SEHNR, CDR2 FQNEAQ (reference sequence). The CDR3 sequence is CASRDRAGVHNEQFF.

V gene TRBV23-1 combines with J gene TRBJ2-5; TCRdb's D call of TRBD1 is untestable without DNA. TRBV23-1 is treated as an ORF (open reading frame) with a function not yet certain. The CDR3 consists of 16 residues. The CDR3 sequence is CASLSRDRGGKETQYF.

V and J are TRBV20-1 and TRBJ1-1; TCRdb selects TRBD1, and the lack of DNA leaves this call unchecked. CDR1 is DFQATT and CDR2 is SNEGSKA in the germline V gene (reference sequence). CDR3 length equals 11 residues. CDR3 amino acids: CSADQGSEAFF.

The chain has TRBV28 and TRBJ2-7; TCRdb names TRBD1, which stays unverified in the absence of DNA. Per the germline V gene, CDR1 is MDHEN and CDR2 is SYDVKM. This CDR3 is built from 15 residues. The CDR3 loop reads CASNALSGIYYEQYF.

CDR3: CASSSGTSGGSYNEQFF. The chain is built from TRBV7-3 and TRBJ2-1; TCRdb outputs TRBD2, but without DNA this stays unchecked. Germline V gene lookup returns CDR1 SGHTA and CDR2 FQGTGA. The CDR3 is made up of 17 amino acids.

The V and J genes are TRBV6-2 or TRBV6-3 and TRBJ2-1. The length of the CDR3 is 11 residues. Germline CDR1 MNHEY, CDR2 SVGEGT. The CDR3 is CASSCNYEQYF.

The chain employs TRBV9 and TRBJ1-1; checking the TCRdb D call of TRBD1 is not possible without DNA. Looked up from germline, CDR1 is SGDLS and CDR2 is YYNGEE. The CDR3 is made up of 17 amino acids. The CDR3: CASSVNLQGMGNTEAFF.

The chain is built from TRBV5-1 and TRBJ1-1; the D call of TRBD1 rests on TCRdb alone, since no DNA is present to check it. Germline-derived CDR1 and CDR2 are SGHRS and YFSETQ. This CDR3 comprises 17 residues. CDR3 protein: CASRGGDGNPWSTEAFF. Using reference TRBV5-1 and TRBJ1-1 for the parts outside the CDR3, the full variable domain is KAGVTQTPRYLIKTRGQQVTLSCSPISGHRSVSWYQQTPGQGLQFLFEYFSETQRNKGNFPGRFSGRQFSNSRSEMNVSTLELGDSALYLCASRGGDGNPWSTEAFFGQGTRLTVV.